A single T cell receptor (beta chain) is shown here with its context. Its antigen is currently unknown. Amplification of TCR beta CDR3 regions used RNA as the template. First-round RT-PCR of the TCR CDR3 relied on the HTBI primer set. TCRdb processed the multiplex PCR reads anew with MiXCR; each CDR3 protein has one entry. The table records about 590,000 distinct CDR3 sequences, around 14% of them present only once. These data belong to a study of T cells in Graves' hyperthyroidism and ophthalmopathy. General study results and limits: Blood also held most thyroid clonotypes expanded beyond 0.001. Ophthalmopathy was separated from stable hyperthyroidism by a 13 V-J model.

This CDR3 is built from 16 residues. V shed 0 bases and J shed 0 bases, with 9 bases lying between them. CDR1 and CDR2 from the germline V gene are LGHNA and YSLEER. Clinical symptoms, serum thyroxine and TRAb, thyroid ultrasound and orbital computed tomography together formed the diagnostic basis. PBMCs were sourced from roughly 9.3 ml fresh peripheral blood. The TCR sequence derives from a woman aged 25 to 39 with Graves' hyperthyroidism. The sample taken for sequencing was blood. This chain links TRBV4-3 with TRBJ1-3; tentatively, D is TRBD1 (5 bases). The CDR3 region is CASSQETGHSGNTIYF. CDR3 coding DNA: TGCGCCAGCAGCCAAGAGACCGGACACTCTGGAAACACCATATATTTT.